Listed here are 20 T cell receptor beta chains from one sample, sequenced in a study of T cells after yellow fever vaccination. From the 5' RACE reads, TCRdb called clonotypes with MiXCR, one entry per CDR3 protein. This sample has approximately 250,000 distinct CDR3 sequences, with 6% to 8% found just once. Here the sequenced sample was CD4+ T cells sorted from PBMCs, taken on the day of the yellow fever booster vaccination. The receptors come from a man aged 25-45 years who received the YFV17D yellow fever vaccine.

This clonotype was recorded many times. The chain couples TRBV6-1 to TRBJ2-4; D may be TRBD2 (5 bases). V gave up 4 bases and J gave up 5 bases, with 6 bases separating them. This CDR3 has 12 amino acids. Germline CDR1 MNHNS, CDR2 SASEGT. The CDR3 DNA sequence: TGTGCCAGCAGTGCAGCGGAAAACATTCAGTACTTC. It specifies CASSAAENIQYF.

This clonotype was observed at least ten times. This chain joins TRBV5-4 and TRBJ1-4; 10 positions match TRBD1. Germline loops: CDR1 SGHNT, CDR2 YYREEE (reference sequence). The CDR3 consists of 15 residues. Unmatched junction bases numbered 6, after V lost 0 bases and J lost 10 bases. CDR3 loop: CASSLDRDRGGKLFF. CDR3 nucleotides: TGTGCCAGCAGCTTGGACCGGGACAGGGGTGGAAAACTGTTTTTT.

This clonotype has just a few counts. This rearrangement joins TRBV5-1 to TRBJ1-1; tentative D call: TRBD1 (5 bases). CDR1 and CDR2 from the germline V gene are SGHRS and YFSETQ. Trimming took off 5 bases at V and 2 bases at J, with 13 bases between the two ends. The CDR3 extends over 14 amino acids. DNA of the CDR3: TGCGCCAGCAGGCTAACCGGGGGAAACACTGAAGCTTTCTTT. Encoded protein: CASRLTGGNTEAFF.

This clonotype has a handful of counts. The V and J genes are TRBV15 and TRBJ1-4, with D possibly matching TRBD1 (6 bases). The CDR3 runs to 17 residues. The germline V gene encodes CDR1 LNHNV and CDR2 YYDKDF (reference sequence). V was pared by 1 base and J by 8 bases, with 20 bases between. The CDR3 DNA reads TGTGCCACCAGCAGAGGGACAAGGCAGGGGCCGCAGGAAAAACTGTTTTTT. This translates into CATSRGTRQGPQEKLFF.

This clonotype was seen a few times. The chain couples TRBV7-8 to TRBJ2-5; 10 nucleotides agree with TRBD2. The CDR3 spans 16 residues. With 1 base clipped from V and 4 bases from J, the junction kept 6 bases outside the gene matches. The V gene's germline CDR1 is SGHVS and CDR2 FQNEAQ. The CDR3 loop reads CASSLDRAGGVETQYF. The CDR3 DNA reads TGTGCCAGCAGCTTAGATCGAGCGGGAGGGGTAGAGACCCAGTACTTC.

This clonotype was detected many times. CDR3 protein: CASSPQLVTETQYF. CDR3 bases: TGTGCCAGCAGCCCACAGCTGGTAACAGAGACCCAGTACTTC. V is TRBV11-2 and J is TRBJ2-5; D is unresolved. Germline CDR1 reads SGHAT; CDR2 reads FQNNGV. The CDR3 sequence is 14 residues long. The V gene lost 5 bases and the J gene lost 4 bases, with 14 bases spanning the gap.

In this sample, this clonotype turned up many times. The V gene is TRBV11-2, the J gene TRBJ2-1; possibly TRBD2 for D (6 bases). V shed 0 bases and J shed 0 bases, with 15 bases lying between them. CDR1 SGHAT and CDR2 FQNNGV come from the germline V gene. The CDR3 is made up of 18 amino acids. The CDR3 loop is CASSLEVMAGSSYNEQFF. CDR3 nucleotide sequence: TGTGCCAGCAGCTTAGAAGTGATGGCGGGATCCTCCTACAATGAGCAGTTCTTC.

The sample holds many counts of this clonotype. The genes are TRBV6-5 and TRBJ2-2, with D hard to call. Germline lookup yields CDR1 MNHEY and CDR2 SVGAGI. CDR3 size: 13 residues. V lost 3 bases and J 1 base, leaving 3 bases between the germline ends. The CDR3 bases are TGTGCCAGCAGTTATCAGAACACCGGGGAGCTGTTTTTT. Translation gives CASSYQNTGELFF.

This clonotype was seen a handful of times. The chain uses TRBV7-9 and TRBJ2-2; D uncertain. CDR3 length: 13 amino acids. CDR1 and CDR2 (germline): SEHNR, FQNEAQ (reference sequence). With 5 bases removed from V and 2 bases from J, the gap between germline ends came to 6 bases. CDR3 DNA: TGTGCCAGCAGCGCAGACAACACCGGGGAGCTGTTTTTT. It codes for CASSADNTGELFF. Full variable domain (outside the CDR3, taken from reference TRBV7-9 and TRBJ2-2): DTGVSQNPRHKITKRGQNVTFRCDPISEHNRLYWYRQTLGQGPEFLTYFQNEAQLEKSRLLSDRFSAERPKGSFSTLEIQRTEQGDSAMYLCASSADNTGELFFGEGSRLTVL.

This chain joins TRBV4-3 and TRBJ2-2, with D perhaps being TRBD1 or TRBD2 (6 bases each). V shed 3 bases and J shed 4 bases, with 12 bases lying between them. CDR3 length: 15 amino acids. Looked up from germline, CDR1 is LGHNA and CDR2 is YSLEER. In nucleotides, the CDR3 is TGCGCCAGCAGCCAGGAGGGACAACGCACCGGGGAGCTGTTTTTT. It codes for CASSQEGQRTGELFF.

The V gene is TRBV10-2, the J gene TRBJ2-4; 10 bases map to TRBD1. The CDR3 length is 15 residues. The ends lost 0 bases at V and 7 bases at J; junction bases unmatched: 3. CDR1 WSHSY and CDR2 SAAADI come from the germline V gene. The CDR3 sequence is CASSESGQGWNIQYF. The CDR3 DNA reads as TGCGCCAGCAGTGAGTCGGGACAGGGGTGGAACATTCAGTACTTC.

This clonotype was found many times. The chain couples TRBV24-1 to TRBJ2-1, with 11 bases that match TRBD2. The CDR3 runs 16 residues. V dropped 6 bases and J dropped 0; count of bases not matched to a gene: 3. CDR1 is KGHDR, CDR2 SFDVKD, per germline. CDR3 in amino acids: CATSQGTSGSYNEQFF. DNA for the CDR3: TGTGCCACCAGTCAAGGGACTAGCGGCTCCTACAATGAGCAGTTCTTC.

This sequence joins TRBV20-1 and TRBJ2-7, with a tentative D call TRBD1 (6 bases). Germline-derived CDR1 and CDR2 are DFQATT and SNEGSKA (reference sequence). This CDR3 contains 16 residues. V was shortened by 4 bases and J by 2 bases, with 21 bases between the two germline ends. The CDR3 nucleotides are TGCAGTGCTACTCCGGGACATTGGGACCGACCCTACGAGCAGTACTTC. Amino acid sequence: CSATPGHWDRPYEQYF.

The CDR3 protein is CASSQGAGTVDYEQYF. The CDR3 DNA sequence: TGTGCCAGCAGTCAAGGGGCGGGGACGGTCGACTACGAGCAGTACTTC. This chain links TRBV12-3 or TRBV12-4 with TRBJ2-7; possibly TRBD2 for D (6 bases). The CDR3 has 16 residues. Deletions cut 5 bases from V and 3 bases from J, with 20 bases between.

This clonotype was observed a handful of times. In DNA form, the CDR3 reads TGCAGTGCTACAGTGACAGGTTGGAAAGAGCAGTACTTC. Encoded protein: CSATVTGWKEQYF. The chain recombines TRBV20-1 with TRBJ2-7; TRBD1 might be the D (6 bases). Trimming removed 4 bases from V and 7 bases from J, with 17 bases in between. Germline CDR1 and CDR2: DFQATT and SNEGSKA (reference sequence). The CDR3 has 13 amino acids.

The CDR3 DNA sequence: TGTGCCAGCACCTCCACAAAGACCTATGGCTACACCTTC. This gives the protein CASTSTKTYGYTF. The genes are TRBV5-6 and TRBJ1-2; D is unresolved. V lost 6 bases, J lost 4 bases, and 13 bases lay in between. Germline-derived CDR1 and CDR2 are SGHDT and YYEEEE. The length of the CDR3 is 13 residues.

This clonotype was counted ten times or more. The chain is built from TRBV5-1 and TRBJ2-1, with 9 nucleotides matching TRBD2. The CDR3 length is 14 residues. Trimming took 5 bases from V and 3 from J; bases not matched to a gene: 3. CDR1 and CDR2 from the germline V gene are SGHRS and YFSETQ. CDR3 region: CASRTSGGYNEQFF. CDR3 coding DNA: TGCGCCAGCAGGACTAGCGGAGGCTACAATGAGCAGTTCTTC. Together with reference TRBV5-1 and TRBJ2-1, the CDR3 gives the full variable domain: KAGVTQTPRYLIKTRGQQVTLSCSPISGHRSVSWYQQTPGQGLQFLFEYFSETQRNKGNFPGRFSGRQFSNSRSEMNVSTLELGDSALYLCASRTSGGYNEQFFGPGTRLTVL.

This clonotype was recorded many times. The V gene is TRBV7-9, the J gene TRBJ1-1; TRBD1 aligns across 9 bases. Looked up from germline, CDR1 is SEHNR and CDR2 is FQNEAQ (reference sequence). The CDR3 length is 13 residues. V lost 5 bases to trimming and J lost 6 bases; unmatched junction nucleotides: 4. This CDR3 is CASSRGQGSEAFF. The CDR3 region has the DNA TGTGCCAGCAGCCGGGGACAGGGCTCTGAAGCTTTCTTT.

The table lists this clonotype with a few counts. The CDR3 coding sequence is TGTGCCACCACAGAGGGTCGGCTAGCGGGAGCGTACAATGAGCAGTTCTTC. This sequence encodes CATTEGRLAGAYNEQFF. The chain couples TRBV15 to TRBJ2-1; 10 bases match TRBD2. Germline V gene sequence: CDR1 LNHNV, CDR2 YYDKDF (reference sequence). V gave up 7 bases and J gave up 4 bases; unmatched junction bases: 13. This CDR3 has 17 amino acids.

This clonotype was seen only a few times. CDR3 sequence (DNA): TGTGCCAGCAGTTTATCCCCCCAGGGAACCTACTCCTACGAGCAGTACTTC. Its protein product is CASSLSPQGTYSYEQYF. The rearrangement uses TRBV28 and TRBJ2-7; maybe TRBD1 (5 bases). Germline CDR1 reads MDHEN; CDR2 reads SYDVKM. V lost 1 base and J lost 0, with 16 bases in between. The CDR3 runs 17 residues. The variable domain in full, completed from reference TRBV28 and TRBJ2-7, reads DVKVTQSSRYLVKRTGEKVFLECVQDMDHENMFWYRQDPGLGLRLIYFSYDVKMKEKGDIPEGYSVSREKKERFSLILESASTNQTSMYLCASSLSPQGTYSYEQYFGPGTRLTVT.